This T cell receptor beta chain was identified during a study of OX40 agonist ivuxolimab in advanced cancers. Study-wide context: Participants, 75% to 85% male, averaged roughly 59 years of age, ranging from about 20 to 80.

Produced via immunoSEQ multiplex PCR; TCRdb's table is partial and in-frame only. The table includes under 70,000 clones, around 87% detected once. The ends were cut back, 4 bases at V and 1 base at J, with 6 bases in the middle. CDR3 length: 13 amino acids. Looked up from germline, CDR1 is WNHNN and CDR2 is SYGVQD (reference sequence). Collection of blood occurred at baseline, at cycle 4 day 1, and at cycle 7 day 1. About this clone: Its antigen remains unidentified.

Points from the study as a whole: Partial responders dosed at 0.1-3.0 mg/kg displayed clonal expansion ranking among the lowest.

The receptor was isolated from an adult with an advanced solid tumor such as melanoma, head and neck, liver or kidney cancer. Source: CD4+ or CD8+ T cells sorted from blood, taken in a trial of the OX40 agonist ivuxolimab. This chain joins TRBV10-1 and TRBJ2-3, with D possibly TRBD1 on 5 matching bases. CDR3 residues: CASSARGTDTQYF. CDR3 DNA: TGCGCCAGCAGTGCCAGGGGCACAGATACGCAGTATTTT.